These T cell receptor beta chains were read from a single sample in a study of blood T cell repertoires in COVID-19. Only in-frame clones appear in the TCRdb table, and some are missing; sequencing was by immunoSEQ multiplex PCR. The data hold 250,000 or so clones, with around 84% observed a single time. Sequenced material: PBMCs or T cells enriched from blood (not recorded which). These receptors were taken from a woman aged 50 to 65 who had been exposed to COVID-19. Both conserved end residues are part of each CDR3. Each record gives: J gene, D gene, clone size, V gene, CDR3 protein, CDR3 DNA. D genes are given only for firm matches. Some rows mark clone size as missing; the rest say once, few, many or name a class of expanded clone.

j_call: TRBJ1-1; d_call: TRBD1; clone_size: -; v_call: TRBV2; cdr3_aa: CASSGISGGTAEAFF; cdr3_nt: TGTGCCAGCAGTGGAATTTCAGGGGGAACCGCTGAAGCTTTCTTT
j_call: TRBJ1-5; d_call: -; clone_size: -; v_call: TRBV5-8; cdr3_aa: CASSVNRGNQPQHF; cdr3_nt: TGTGCCAGCAGCGTTAACAGGGGCAATCAGCCCCAGCATTTT
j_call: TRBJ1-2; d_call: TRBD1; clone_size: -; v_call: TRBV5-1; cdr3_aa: CASSSKGAYYGYTF; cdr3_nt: TGCGCCAGCAGCTCGAAGGGGGCATACTATGGCTACACCTTC
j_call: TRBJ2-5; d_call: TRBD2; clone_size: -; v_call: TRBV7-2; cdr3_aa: CASSFPGLGQETQYF; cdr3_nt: TGTGCCAGCAGTTTCCCGGGACTAGGGCAGGAGACCCAGTACTTC
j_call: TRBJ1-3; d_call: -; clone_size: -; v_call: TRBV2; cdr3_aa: CASSVVTSGNTIYF; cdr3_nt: TGTGCCAGCAGTGTAGTTACCTCTGGAAACACCATATATTTT
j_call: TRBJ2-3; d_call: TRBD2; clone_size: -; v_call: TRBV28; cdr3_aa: CASSWVRGGPTDTQYF; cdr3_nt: TGTGCCAGCAGTTGGGTACGCGGGGGACCCACAGATACGCAGTATTTT
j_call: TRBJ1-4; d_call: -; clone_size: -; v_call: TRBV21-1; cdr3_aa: CASPGTGQGVSGNEKLFF; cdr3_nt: TGTGCCAGCCCCGGCACGGGACAGGGGGTTTCGGGAAATGAAAAACTGTTTTTT
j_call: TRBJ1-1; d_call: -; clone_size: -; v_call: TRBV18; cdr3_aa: CASSPGGLNTEAFF; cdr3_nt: TGTGCCAGCTCACCAGGGGGCCTGAACACTGAAGCTTTCTTT
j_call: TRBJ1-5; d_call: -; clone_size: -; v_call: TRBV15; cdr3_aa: CATSRDQVRAVANQPQHF; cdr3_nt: TGTGCCACCAGCAGAGATCAAGTCAGGGCCGTGGCAAATCAGCCCCAGCATTTT
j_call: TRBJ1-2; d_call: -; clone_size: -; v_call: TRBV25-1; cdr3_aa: CASSSPLGWDYSSSGYTF; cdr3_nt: TGTGCCAGCAGCTCTCCCCTTGGGTGGGACTACTCGTCAAGTGGCTACACCTTC
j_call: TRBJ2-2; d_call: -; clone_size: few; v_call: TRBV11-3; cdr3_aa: CASSLESSFSAGELFF; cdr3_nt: TGTGCCAGCAGCTTAGAGAGTAGCTTTTCCGCCGGGGAGCTGTTTTTT
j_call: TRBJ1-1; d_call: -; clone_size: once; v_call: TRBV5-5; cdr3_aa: CASSFEDMNTEAFF; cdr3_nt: TGTGCCAGCAGCTTTGAGGACATGAACACTGAAGCTTTCTTT
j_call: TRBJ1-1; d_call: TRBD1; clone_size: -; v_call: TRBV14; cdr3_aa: CASSTFPGQGFYNTEAFF; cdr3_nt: TGTGCCAGCAGCACGTTCCCGGGACAGGGTTTTTACAACACTGAAGCTTTCTTT
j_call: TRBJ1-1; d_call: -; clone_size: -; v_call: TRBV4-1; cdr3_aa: CASNNPQYTEAFF; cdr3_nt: TGCGCCAGCAACAACCCCCAGTACACTGAAGCTTTCTTT
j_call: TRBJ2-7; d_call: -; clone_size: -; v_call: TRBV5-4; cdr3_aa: CASSLQVARGSSYEQYF; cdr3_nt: TGTGCCAGCAGCTTGCAAGTAGCGCGGGGAAGCTCCTACGAGCAGTACTTC
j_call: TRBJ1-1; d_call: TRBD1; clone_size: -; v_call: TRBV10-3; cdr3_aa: CAISPRGTGHTEAFF; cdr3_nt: TGTGCCATCAGTCCACGGGGGACAGGACACACTGAAGCTTTCTTT
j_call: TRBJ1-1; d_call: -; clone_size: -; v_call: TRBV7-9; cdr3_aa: CASSPFRHFQKAFF; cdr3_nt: TGTGCCAGCAGCCCTTTTCGACACTTCCAAAAGGCTTTCTTT
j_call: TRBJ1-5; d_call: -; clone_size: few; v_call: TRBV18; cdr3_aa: CASSPGENQPQHF; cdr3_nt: TGTGCCAGCTCACCAGGGGAGAATCAGCCCCAGCATTTT
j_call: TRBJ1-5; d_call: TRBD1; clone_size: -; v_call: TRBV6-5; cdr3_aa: CASDRGDSNQPQHF; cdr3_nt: TGTGCCAGCGACAGGGGGGATAGCAATCAGCCCCAGCATTTT
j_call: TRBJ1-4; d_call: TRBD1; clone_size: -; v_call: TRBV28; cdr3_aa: CASSSQGRTGGTFNEKLFF; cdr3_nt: TGTGCCAGCAGTTCCCAAGGGCGGACAGGGGGGACCTTTAATGAAAAACTGTTTTTT
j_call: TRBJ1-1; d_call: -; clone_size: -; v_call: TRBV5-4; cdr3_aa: CASSSLMNTEAFF; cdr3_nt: TGTGCCAGCAGCTCACTAATGAACACTGAAGCTTTCTTT
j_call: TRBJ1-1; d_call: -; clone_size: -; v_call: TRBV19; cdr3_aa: CASRGDTEAFF; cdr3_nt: TGTGCCAGTAGGGGAGACACTGAAGCTTTCTTT
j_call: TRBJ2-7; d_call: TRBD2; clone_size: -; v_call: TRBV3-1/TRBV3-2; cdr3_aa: CASSSYGGGYEQYF; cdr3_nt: TGTGCCAGCAGCTCTTACGGGGGGGGCTACGAGCAGTACTTC
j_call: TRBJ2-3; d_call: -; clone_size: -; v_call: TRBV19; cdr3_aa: CASSMLVATDTQYF; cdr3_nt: TGTGCCAGTAGTATGTTGGTGGCCACAGATACGCAGTATTTT
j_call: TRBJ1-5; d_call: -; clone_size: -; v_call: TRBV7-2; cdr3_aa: CASSDGRGQPQHF; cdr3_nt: TGTGCCAGCAGCGACGGGAGGGGCCAGCCCCAGCATTTT
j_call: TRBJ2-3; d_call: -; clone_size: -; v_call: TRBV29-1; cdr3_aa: CSVQRAPDTQYF; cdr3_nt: TGCAGCGTTCAGCGGGCGCCAGATACGCAGTATTTT
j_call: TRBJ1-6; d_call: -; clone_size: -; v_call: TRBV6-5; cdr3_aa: CASSYARGNSPLHF; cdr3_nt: TGTGCCAGCAGTTACGCTCGAGGGAATTCACCCCTCCACTTT
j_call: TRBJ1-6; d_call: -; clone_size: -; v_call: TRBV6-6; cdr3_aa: CASTKRINSPLHF; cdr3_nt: TGTGCCAGCACCAAGCGGATCAATTCACCCCTCCACTTT
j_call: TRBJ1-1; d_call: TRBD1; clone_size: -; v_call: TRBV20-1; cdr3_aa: CSARGDSFTEAFF; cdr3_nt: TGCAGTGCTCGTGGGGACAGCTTCACTGAAGCTTTCTTT
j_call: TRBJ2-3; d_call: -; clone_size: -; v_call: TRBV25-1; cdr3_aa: CASSESGGTDTQYF; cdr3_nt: TGTGCCAGCAGTGAATCCGGGGGCACAGATACGCAGTATTTT
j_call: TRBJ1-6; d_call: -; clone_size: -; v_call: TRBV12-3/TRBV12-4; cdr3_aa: CASSFRGNSPLHF; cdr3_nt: TGTGCCAGCAGCTTTCGGGGGAATTCACCCCTCCACTTT
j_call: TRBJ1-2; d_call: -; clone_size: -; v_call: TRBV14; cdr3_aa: CASSQAGYYGYTF; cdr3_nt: TGTGCCAGCAGCCAGGCAGGGTACTATGGCTACACCTTC
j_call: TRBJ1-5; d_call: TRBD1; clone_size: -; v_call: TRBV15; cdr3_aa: CATSSKDRGLRNQPQHF; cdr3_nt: TGTGCCACCAGCAGCAAGGACAGGGGGCTAAGGAATCAGCCCCAGCATTTT
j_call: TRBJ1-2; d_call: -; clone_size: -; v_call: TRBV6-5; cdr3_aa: CASSYSDKDNYGYTF; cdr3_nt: TGTGCCAGCAGTTACTCGGACAAGGACAACTATGGCTACACCTTC
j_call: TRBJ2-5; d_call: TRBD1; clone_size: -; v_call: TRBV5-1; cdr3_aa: CASSLGGGAGTQYF; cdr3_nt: TGCGCCAGCAGCTTGGGAGGGGGCGCGGGGACCCAGTACTTC
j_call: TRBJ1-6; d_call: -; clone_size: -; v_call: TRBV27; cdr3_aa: CASSLEGDYNSPLHF; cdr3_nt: TGTGCCAGCAGTTTAGAAGGAGATTATAATTCACCCCTCCACTTT
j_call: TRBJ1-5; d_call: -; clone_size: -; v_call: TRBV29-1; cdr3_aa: CSVGAGNQPQHF; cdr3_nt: TGCAGCGTTGGGGCGGGGAATCAGCCCCAGCATTTT
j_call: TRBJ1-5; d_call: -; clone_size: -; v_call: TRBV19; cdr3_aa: CASSTSRDQPQHF; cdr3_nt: TGTGCCAGTAGCACGTCCCGGGATCAGCCCCAGCATTTT
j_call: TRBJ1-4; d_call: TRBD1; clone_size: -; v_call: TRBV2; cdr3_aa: CASSPRDRGLIAYNEKLFF; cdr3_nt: TGTGCCAGCAGCCCCCGGGACAGGGGCCTGATAGCCTATAATGAAAAACTGTTTTTT
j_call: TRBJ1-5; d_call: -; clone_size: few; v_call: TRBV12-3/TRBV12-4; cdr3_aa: CASSLAGYQPQHF; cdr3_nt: TGTGCCAGCAGTTTGGCAGGTTATCAGCCCCAGCATTTT
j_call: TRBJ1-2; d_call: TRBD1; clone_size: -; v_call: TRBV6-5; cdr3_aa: CASRATGAYGYTF; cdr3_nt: TGTGCCAGCAGGGCGACAGGGGCGTATGGCTACACCTTC
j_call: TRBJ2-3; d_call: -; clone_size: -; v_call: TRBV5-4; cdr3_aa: CASSLGAGDTQYF; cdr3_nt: TGTGCCAGCAGCTTGGGGGCGGGAGATACGCAGTATTTT
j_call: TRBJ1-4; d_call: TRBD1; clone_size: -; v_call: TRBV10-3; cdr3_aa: CAISENPGTGDNEKLFF; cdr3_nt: TGTGCCATCAGTGAGAATCCAGGGACAGGGGATAATGAAAAACTGTTTTTT
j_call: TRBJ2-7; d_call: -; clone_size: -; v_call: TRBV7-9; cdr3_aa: CASSTRTGVSYEQYF; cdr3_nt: TGTGCCAGCAGCACACGAACTGGAGTATCCTACGAGCAGTACTTC
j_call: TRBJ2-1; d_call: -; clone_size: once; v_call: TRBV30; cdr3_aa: CAWKGPRYNEQFF; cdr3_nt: TGTGCCTGGAAGGGGCCGCGTTACAATGAGCAGTTCTTC
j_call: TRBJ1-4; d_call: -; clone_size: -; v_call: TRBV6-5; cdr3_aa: CASRPRGLREKLFF; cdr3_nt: TGTGCCAGCAGACCAAGGGGCCTGCGGGAAAAACTGTTTTTT